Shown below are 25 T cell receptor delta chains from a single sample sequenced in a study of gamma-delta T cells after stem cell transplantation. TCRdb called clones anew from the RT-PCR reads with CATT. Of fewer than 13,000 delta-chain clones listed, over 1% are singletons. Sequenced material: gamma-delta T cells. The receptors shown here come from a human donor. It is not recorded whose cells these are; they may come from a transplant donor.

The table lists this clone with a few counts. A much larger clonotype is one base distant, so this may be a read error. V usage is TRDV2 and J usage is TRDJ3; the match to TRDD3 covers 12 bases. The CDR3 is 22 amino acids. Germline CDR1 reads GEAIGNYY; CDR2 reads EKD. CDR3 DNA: TGTGCCTGTGGCACCGGGGCTACTGGGGGATACCGGCAGACCTGGGACACCCGACAGATGTTTTTC. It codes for CACGTGATGGYRQTWDTRQMFF.

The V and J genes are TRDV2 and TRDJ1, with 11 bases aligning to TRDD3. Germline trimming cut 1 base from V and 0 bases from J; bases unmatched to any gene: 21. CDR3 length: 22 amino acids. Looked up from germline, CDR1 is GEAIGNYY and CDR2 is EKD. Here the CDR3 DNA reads TGTGCCTGTGACACAGTGGATGGGGGATACGCCTACGCATCCTCGTACACCGATAAACTCATCTTT. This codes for CACDTVDGGYAYASSYTDKLIF.

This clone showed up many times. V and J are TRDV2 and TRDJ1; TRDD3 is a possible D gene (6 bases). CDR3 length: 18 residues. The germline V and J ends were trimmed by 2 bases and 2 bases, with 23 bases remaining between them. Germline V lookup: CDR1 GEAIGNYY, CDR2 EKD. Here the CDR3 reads CACDRLSLGPEGTDKLIF. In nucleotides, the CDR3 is TGTGCCTGTGACAGACTTTCTCTGGGGCCCGAGGGAACCGATAAACTCATCTTT.

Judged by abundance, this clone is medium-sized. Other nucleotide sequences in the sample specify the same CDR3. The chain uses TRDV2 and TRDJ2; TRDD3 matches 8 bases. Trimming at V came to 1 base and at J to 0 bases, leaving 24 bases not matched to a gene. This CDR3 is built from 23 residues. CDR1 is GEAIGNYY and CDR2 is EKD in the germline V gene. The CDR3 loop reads CACDTLRSGAGGHDKALTAQLFF. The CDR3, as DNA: TGTGCCTGTGACACACTGCGTTCCGGTGCTGGGGGACACGACAAAGCTTTGACAGCACAACTCTTCTTT.

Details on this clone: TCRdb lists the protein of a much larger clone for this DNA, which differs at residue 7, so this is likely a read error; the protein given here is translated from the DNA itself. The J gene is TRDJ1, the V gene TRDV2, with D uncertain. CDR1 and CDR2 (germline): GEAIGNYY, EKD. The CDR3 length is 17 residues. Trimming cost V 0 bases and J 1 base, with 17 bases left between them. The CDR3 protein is CACDTVVIKEGTDKLIF. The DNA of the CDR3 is TGTGCCTGTGACACCGTCGTGATTAAAGAGGGCACCGATAAACTCATCTTT.

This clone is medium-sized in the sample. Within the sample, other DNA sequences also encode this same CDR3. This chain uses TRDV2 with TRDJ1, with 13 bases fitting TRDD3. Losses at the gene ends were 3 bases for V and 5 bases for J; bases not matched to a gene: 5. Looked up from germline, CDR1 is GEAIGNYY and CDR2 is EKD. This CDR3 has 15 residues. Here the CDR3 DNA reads TGTGCCTGTGACCTACTGGGGGATACGGGGGATAAACTCATCTTT. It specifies CACDLLGDTGDKLIF.

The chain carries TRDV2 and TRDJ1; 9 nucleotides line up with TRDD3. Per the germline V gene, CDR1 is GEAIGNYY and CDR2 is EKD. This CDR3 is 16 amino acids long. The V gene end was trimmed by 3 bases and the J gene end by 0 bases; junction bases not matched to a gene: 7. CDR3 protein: CACDVLGESYTDKLIF. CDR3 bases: TGTGCCTGTGACGTACTGGGGGAATCCTACACCGATAAACTCATCTTT.

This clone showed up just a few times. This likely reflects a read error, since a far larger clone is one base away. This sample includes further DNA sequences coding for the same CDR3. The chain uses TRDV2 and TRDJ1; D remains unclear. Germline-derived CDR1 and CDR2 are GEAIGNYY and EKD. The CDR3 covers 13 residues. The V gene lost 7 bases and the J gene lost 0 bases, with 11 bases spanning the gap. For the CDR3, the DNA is TGTGCCTGCGACGGACTAAACACCGATAAACTCATCTTT. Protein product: CACDGLNTDKLIF.

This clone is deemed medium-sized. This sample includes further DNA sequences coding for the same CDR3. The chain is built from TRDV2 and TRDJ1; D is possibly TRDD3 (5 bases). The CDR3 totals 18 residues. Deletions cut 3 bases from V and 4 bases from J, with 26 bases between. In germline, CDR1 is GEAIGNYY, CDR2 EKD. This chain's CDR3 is CACDSLSLSRGRIDKLIF. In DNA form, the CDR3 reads TGTGCCTGTGACTCCCTTTCCCTCTCACGGGGACGAATCGATAAACTCATCTTT.

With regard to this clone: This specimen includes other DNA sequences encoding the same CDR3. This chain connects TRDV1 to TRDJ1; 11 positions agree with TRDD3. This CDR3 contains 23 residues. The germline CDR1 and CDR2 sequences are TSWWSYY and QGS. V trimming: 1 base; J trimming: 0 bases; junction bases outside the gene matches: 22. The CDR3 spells CALGEPMRFLLGDKGCYTDKLIF. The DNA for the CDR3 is TGTGCTCTTGGGGAACCAATGAGATTCCTACTGGGGGATAAAGGCTGTTACACCGATAAACTCATCTTT.

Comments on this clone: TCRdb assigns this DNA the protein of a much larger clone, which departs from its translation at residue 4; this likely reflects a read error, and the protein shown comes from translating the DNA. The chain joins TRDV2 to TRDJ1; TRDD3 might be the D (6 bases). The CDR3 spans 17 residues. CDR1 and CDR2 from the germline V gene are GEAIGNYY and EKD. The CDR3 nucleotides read TGTGCCTGTGGCACCGTTCCTTTACCGGATACTACCGATAAACTCATCTTT. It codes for CACGTVPLPDTTDKLIF.

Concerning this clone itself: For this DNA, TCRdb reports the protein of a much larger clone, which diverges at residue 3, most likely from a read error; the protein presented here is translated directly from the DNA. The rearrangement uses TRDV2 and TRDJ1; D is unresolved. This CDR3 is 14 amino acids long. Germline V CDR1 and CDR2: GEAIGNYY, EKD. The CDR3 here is CAYDTVGSGDKLIF. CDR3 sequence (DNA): TGTGCCTATGACACCGTCGGGAGTGGTGATAAACTCATCTTT.

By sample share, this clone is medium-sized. The CDR3 nucleotides are TGTGCCTGTGACAAACTGGGGGGCTTCACCGATAAACTCATCTTT. The encoded protein is CACDKLGGFTDKLIF. The genes are TRDV2 and TRDJ1, with 8 bases matching TRDD3. This CDR3 has 15 residues. Trimming cost V 2 bases and J 1 base; bases outside gene matches: 5. Germline CDR1 GEAIGNYY, CDR2 EKD.

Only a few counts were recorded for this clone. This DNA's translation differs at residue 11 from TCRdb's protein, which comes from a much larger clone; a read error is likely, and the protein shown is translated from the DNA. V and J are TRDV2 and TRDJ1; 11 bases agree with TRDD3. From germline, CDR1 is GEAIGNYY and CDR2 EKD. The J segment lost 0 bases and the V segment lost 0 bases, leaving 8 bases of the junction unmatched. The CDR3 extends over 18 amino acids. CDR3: CACDTVLGDNRHTDKLIF. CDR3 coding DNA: TGTGCCTGTGACACCGTACTGGGGGATAATCGGCACACCGATAAACTCATCTTT.

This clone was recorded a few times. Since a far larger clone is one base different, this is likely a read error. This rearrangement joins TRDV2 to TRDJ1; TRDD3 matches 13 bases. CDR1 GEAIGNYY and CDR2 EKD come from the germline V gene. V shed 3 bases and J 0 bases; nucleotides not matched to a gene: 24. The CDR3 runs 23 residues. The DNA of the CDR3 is TGTGCCTGTGACCCAGTACTGGGGGATACGCGTGATTCTAGCGGAGTGTACACCGATAAACTCATCTTT. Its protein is CACDPVLGDTRDSSGVYTDKLIF.

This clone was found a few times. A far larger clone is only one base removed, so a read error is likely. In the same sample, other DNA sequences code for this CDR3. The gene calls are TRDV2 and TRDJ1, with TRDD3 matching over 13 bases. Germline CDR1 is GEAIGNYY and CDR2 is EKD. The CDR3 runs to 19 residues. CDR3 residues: CACDTLNWGIRPNTDKLIF. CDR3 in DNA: TGTGCCTGCGACACCTTAAACTGGGGGATACGCCCCAACACCGATAAACTCATCTTT.

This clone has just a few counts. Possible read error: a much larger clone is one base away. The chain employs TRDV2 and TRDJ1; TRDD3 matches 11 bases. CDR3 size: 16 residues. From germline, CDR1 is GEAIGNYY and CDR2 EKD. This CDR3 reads CACDTVGDTRITKPIF. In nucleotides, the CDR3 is TGTGCCTGTGACACCGTGGGGGATACGCGAATTACTAAACCCATCTTT.

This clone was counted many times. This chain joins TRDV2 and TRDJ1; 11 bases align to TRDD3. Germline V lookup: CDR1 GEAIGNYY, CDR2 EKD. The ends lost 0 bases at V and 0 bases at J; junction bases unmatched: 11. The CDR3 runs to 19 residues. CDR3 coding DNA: TGTGCCTGTGACACCGTTTCTGGGGGATACAAGGCCTACACCGATAAACTCATCTTT. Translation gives CACDTVSGGYKAYTDKLIF.

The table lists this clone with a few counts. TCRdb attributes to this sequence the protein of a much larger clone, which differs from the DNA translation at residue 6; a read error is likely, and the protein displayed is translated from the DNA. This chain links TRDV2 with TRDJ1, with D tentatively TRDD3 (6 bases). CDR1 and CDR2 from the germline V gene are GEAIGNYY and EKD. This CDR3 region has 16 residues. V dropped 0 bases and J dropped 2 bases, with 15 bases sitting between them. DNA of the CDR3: TGTGCCTGTGACACCTCGGGGATCCGAAAGACCGATAAACTCATCTTT. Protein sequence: CACDTSGIRKTDKLIF.

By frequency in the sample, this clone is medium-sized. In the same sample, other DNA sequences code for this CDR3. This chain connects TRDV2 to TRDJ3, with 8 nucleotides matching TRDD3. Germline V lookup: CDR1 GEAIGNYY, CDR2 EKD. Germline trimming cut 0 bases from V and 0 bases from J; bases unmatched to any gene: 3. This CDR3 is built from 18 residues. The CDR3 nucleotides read TGTGCCTGTGACACCGCAGGGGATACCTCCTGGGACACCCGACAGATGTTTTTC. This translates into CACDTAGDTSWDTRQMFF.

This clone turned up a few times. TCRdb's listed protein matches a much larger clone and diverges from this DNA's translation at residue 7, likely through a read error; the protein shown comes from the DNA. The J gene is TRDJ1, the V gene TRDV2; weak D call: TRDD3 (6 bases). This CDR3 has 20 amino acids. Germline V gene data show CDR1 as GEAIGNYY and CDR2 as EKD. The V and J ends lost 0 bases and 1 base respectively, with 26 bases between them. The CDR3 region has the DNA TGTGCCTGTGACACCGTGTCGATATCCGAGGGGGGAGAGGGCACCGATAAACTCATCTTT. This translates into CACDTVSISEGGEGTDKLIF.

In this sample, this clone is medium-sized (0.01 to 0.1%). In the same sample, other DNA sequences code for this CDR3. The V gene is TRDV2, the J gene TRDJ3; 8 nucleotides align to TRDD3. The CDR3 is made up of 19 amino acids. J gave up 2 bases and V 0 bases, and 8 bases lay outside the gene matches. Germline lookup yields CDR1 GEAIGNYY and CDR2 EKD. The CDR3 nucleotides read TGTGCCTGTGACACCGTAGGGGATACAGGAGCCTGGGACACCCGACAGATGTTTTTC. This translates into CACDTVGDTGAWDTRQMFF.

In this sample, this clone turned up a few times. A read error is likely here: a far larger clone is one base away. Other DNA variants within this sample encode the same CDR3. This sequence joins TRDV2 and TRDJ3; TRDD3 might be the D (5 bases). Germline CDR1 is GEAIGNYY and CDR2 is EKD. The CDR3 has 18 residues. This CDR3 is CACDTLRSSSWDTRQMFF. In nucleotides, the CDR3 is TGTGCCTGTGACACCCTACGGTCGAGCTCCTGGGATACCCGACAGATGTTTTTC.

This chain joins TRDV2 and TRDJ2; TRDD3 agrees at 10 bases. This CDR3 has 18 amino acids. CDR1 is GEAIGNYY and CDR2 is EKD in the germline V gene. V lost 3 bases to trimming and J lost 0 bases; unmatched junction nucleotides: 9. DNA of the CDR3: TGTGCCTGTGACGCCTTACTGGGGGATGCATCTTTGACAGCACAACTCTTCTTT. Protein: CACDALLGDASLTAQLFF.

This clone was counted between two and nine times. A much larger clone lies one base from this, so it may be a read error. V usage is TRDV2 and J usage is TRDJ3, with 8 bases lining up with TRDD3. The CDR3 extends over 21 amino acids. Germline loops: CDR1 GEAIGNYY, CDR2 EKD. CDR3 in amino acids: CACGTAPSGGPSSWDTRQMFF. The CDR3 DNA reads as TGTGCCTGTGGCACCGCCCCCTCTGGGGGACCAAGCTCCTGGGACACCCGACAGATGTTTTTC.